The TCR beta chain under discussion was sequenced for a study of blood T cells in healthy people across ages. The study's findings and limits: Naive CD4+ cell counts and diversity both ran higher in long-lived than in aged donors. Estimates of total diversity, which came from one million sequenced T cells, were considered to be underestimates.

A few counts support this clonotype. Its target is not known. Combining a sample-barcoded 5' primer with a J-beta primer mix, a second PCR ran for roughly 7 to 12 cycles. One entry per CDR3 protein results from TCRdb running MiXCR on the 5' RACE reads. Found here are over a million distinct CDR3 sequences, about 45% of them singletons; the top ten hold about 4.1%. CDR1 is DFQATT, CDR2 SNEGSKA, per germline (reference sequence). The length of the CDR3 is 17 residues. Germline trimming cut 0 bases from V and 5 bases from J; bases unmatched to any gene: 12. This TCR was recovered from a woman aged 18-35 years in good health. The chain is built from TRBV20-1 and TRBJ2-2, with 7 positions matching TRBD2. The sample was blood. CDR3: CSARDPDLAEYTGELFF. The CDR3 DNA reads TGCAGTGCTAGAGATCCTGATCTAGCGGAGTATACCGGGGAGCTGTTTTTT.